This T cell receptor beta chain comes out of a study of blood T cell repertoires in COVID-19. At the level of the study: T cells, B-cell-depleted T cells, or PBMCs provided the cDNA or gDNA that served as material.

The germline V gene encodes CDR1 SGHRS and CDR2 YFSETQ. V lost 3 bases and J 5 bases, leaving 15 bases between the germline ends. CDR3 length: 14 residues. Original methodology: It was from reference gene primer amplification that nucleated cell counts were estimated. Libraries were prepared by immunoSEQ multiplex PCR; TCRdb keeps only in-frame clonotypes and omits some of them. V, J and clone size are those of that table, while D and trimming were read from the DNA. The repertoire holds 150,000 to 200,000 clones, with less than 90% as singletons. The TCR was taken from a woman aged 55-75 years with COVID-19, enrolled during active disease. The rearrangement uses TRBV5-1 and TRBJ2-7; a weak D match, TRBD1 (7 bases). The sample taken for sequencing was peripheral blood. In DNA form, the CDR3 reads TGCGCCAGCAGCTCGACAGGGACTGGCCACGAGCAGTACTTC. Translated: CASSSTGTGHEQYF.